Sequencing of this TCR beta chain was carried out in a study of tumor and adjacent non-tumor tissue in lung cancer. Study at large: There were some 11 adenocarcinoma, a couple of squamous cell carcinoma and 1 small cell lung cancer cases. Samples averaged about 4.17 million productive TCRbeta reads each. The patients, 10 men and roughly 5 women, were roughly 30 to 85 with stage I to III disease.

The CDR3 totals 17 residues. Germline loops: CDR1 LNHDA, CDR2 SQIVND (reference sequence). In regard to this clonotype: Sequence at one end of the junction differs from germline and may be a read error.

A modified ARM-PCR protocol with three rounds of nested PCR amplified TCRbeta. MiXCR, run by TCRdb on the multiplex PCR reads, gives a single entry per CDR3 protein. The sample includes 100,000 or so distinct CDR3 sequences, 50% to 70% of them seen just once. No cell sorting was done before RNA was extracted from the tissue. Distant lung tissue was collected more than 3 cm away from the tumor edge. This rearrangement joins TRBV19 to TRBJ1-6; TRBD1 agrees at 9 bases. Source material: distant non-tumor lung tissue. The TCR was taken from a man aged 30 to 39 with non-small cell lung cancer. This CDR3 reads CASNIVSPGTGFSPLHF. DNA of the CDR3: TGTGCCAGTAATATAGTTTCACCCGGGACAGGGTTTTCACCCCTCCACTTT.